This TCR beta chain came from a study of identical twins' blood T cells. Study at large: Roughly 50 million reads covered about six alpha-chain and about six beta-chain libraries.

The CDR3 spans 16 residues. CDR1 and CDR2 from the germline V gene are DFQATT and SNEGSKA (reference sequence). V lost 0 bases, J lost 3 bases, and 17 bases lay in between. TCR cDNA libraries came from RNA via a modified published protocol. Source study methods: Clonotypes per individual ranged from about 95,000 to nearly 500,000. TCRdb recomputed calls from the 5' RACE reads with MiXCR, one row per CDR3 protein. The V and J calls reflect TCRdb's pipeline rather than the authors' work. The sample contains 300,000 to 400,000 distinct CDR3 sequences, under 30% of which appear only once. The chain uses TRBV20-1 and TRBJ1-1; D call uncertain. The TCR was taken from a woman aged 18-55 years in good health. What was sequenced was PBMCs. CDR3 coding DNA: TGCAGTGCTAGAGAGGACTCCCGAGCATGGGACACTGAAGCTTTCTTT. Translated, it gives CSAREDSRAWDTEAFF.